This T cell receptor beta chain is drawn from a study of immune cell composition in non-small cell lung cancer (dated by TCRdb to about 2017). Broadly, across the study: Histologic subtype was assigned using H&E plus p63, CK5, Napsin A and TTF-1 immunohistochemistry, mainly lung adenocarcinoma or squamous cell carcinoma. Using Adaptive Biotechnologies, the researchers ran TCR-beta sequencing on around 35 paired NSCLC tumour and non-adjacent lung specimens, along with some 24 tumour-only specimens. For supplementary cohort #1, made up of around ten lung adenocarcinoma cases, paired tumour/lung TCR-beta sequencing was done and TIL populations were generated so that tumour reactivity could be assessed. Several tumour specimens that had TCR-beta data belonged to rare histological subtypes and were left out of the subtype comparisons.

As to this clone: What this receptor recognizes is not known. No base qualities exist here, and no much larger clone lies one base off it.

A two-step multiplex PCR was used to amplify TCR-beta CDR3 regions from genomic DNA, and Illumina-compatible adaptors were added in the second step. As a commercial immunoSEQ service, TCR-beta immunosequencing was carried out on an Illumina platform. The original methods were these. Repertoires were described by productive clonality and by Top 10 Clones, which is the percentage of T-cell templates coming from the ten most frequent sequences. Values for productive clonality spanned 0 to 1, where a value of 1 indicated a monoclonal population. Using log10 scatter plots, tumour-associated clones were identified as sequences that made up at least 0.1% of tumour T-cell templates yet were absent from the matched non-adjacent lung. Student's t-tests were used for two-group comparisons, ANOVA for comparisons across stages, and linear regression for relationships, with analyses done in GraphPad Prism7 and R. The immuneACCESS repertoire file appears here via TCRdb, limited to in-frame rearrangements. These files lack a portion of the clones; in checked studies, under half of the deficit traces to unresolved V genes, and the cause of the others is not known. From that table come the V and J calls and clone size; the DNA was used to work out D and trimming. The sample table lists under 6,000 clones, around three quarters of them with a count of one. The ten largest clones add up to approximately 10% of the sample.

Frozen aliquots of unsorted single-cell suspensions were used for genomic DNA extraction with the QIAamp DNA kit. The tumour samples consisted of non-small cell lung cancer tissue that had been surgically resected. Tissues were received within 2 hours of resection and were immediately processed into single-cell suspensions. Tissue was broken up mechanically, digested enzymatically with DNase I, collagenase I and hyaluronidase for under 35 minutes at 37 degrees C, and then filtered and RBC-lysed. General study outcomes and caveats: Smoking pack-years did not significantly correlate with tumour TCR-beta clonality. Compared with lung adenocarcinoma tumours, lung squamous cell carcinoma showed significantly higher Top 10 clone scores and productive clonality. Nearly half of NSCLC cases had tumour-associated clones >0.5%, with more than 70% of squamous carcinomas showing such clones compared with roughly 30% of adenocarcinomas. The reactivity cohort included only around ten cases, and whether tumour-reactive clones share sequences with the dominant in vivo tumour-associated clones was not shown. Across under 11 adenocarcinoma cases, TIL tumour reactivity correlated strongly with maximal tumour-associated clone frequency but not with overall clonality.

The CDR3, from cysteine to phenylalanine, totals 14 residues. The sequence is cut down to CDR3 DNA, 42 bases in frame from base 1. V and J are trimmed by 7 bases and 3 bases, and the gene matches miss 7 bases of the junction. For CDR1 and CDR2, the germline V gene lists MNHEY and SVGAGI. The sequence was obtained from a human donor with non-small cell lung cancer. Input material: lung tumor tissue. The receptor chain draws on TRBV6-5 and TRBJ1-2; TRBD1 matches 8 bases in the middle. The DNA sequence is TGTGCCAGCACTCAACCGGGACAGGACTATGGCTACACCTTC. This sequence encodes CASTQPGQDYGYTF.